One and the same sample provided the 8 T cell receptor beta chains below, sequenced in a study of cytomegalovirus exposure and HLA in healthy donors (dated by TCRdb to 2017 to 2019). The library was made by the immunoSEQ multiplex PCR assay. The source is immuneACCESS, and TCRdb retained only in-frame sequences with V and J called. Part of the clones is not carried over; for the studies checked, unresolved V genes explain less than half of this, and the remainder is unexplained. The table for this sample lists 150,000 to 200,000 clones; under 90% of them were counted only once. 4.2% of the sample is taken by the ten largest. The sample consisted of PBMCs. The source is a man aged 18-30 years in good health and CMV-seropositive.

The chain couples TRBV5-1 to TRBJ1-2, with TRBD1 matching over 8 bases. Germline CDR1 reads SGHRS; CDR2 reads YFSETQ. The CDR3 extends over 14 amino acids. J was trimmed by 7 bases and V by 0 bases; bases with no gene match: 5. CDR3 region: CASSLEGQGAGYTF. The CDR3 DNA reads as TGCGCCAGCAGCTTGGAGGGGCAGGGGGCTGGCTACACCTTC.

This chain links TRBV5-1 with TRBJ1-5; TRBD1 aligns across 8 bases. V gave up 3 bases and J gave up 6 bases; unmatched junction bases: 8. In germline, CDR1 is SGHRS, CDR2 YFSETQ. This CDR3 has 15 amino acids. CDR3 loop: CASSSGQGGPQPQHF. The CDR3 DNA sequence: TGCGCCAGCAGCTCCGGACAGGGAGGCCCTCAGCCCCAGCATTTT.

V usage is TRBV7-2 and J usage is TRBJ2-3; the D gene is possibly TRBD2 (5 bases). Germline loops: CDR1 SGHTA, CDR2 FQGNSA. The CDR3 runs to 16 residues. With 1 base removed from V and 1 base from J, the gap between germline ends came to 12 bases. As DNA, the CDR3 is TGTGCCAGCAGCTTAGGAATTCGGACTGGCACAGATACGCAGTATTTT. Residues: CASSLGIRTGTDTQYF.

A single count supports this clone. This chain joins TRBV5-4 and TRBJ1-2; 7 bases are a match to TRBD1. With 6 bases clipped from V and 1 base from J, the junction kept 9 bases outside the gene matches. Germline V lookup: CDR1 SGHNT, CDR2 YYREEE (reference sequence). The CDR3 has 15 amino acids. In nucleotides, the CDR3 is TGTGCCAGCACCAAGGACAGGTCAAGTAACTATGGCTACACCTTC. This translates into CASTKDRSSNYGYTF.

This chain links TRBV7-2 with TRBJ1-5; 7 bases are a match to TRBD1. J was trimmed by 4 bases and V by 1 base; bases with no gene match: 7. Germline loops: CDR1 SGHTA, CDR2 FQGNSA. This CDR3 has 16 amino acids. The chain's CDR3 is CASSLGGTARNQPQHF. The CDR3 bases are TGTGCCAGCAGCTTAGGAGGGACAGCACGGAATCAGCCCCAGCATTTT.

The CDR3 coding sequence is TGCGCCAGCAGCCGACTACAGGGCCCAGGATACAATGAGCAGTTCTTC. Protein: CASSRLQGPGYNEQFF. This sequence joins TRBV4-1 and TRBJ2-1; maybe TRBD1 (6 bases). Looked up from germline, CDR1 is MGHRA and CDR2 is YSYEKL. With 4 bases removed from V and 4 bases from J, the gap between germline ends came to 17 bases. The CDR3 is made up of 16 amino acids.

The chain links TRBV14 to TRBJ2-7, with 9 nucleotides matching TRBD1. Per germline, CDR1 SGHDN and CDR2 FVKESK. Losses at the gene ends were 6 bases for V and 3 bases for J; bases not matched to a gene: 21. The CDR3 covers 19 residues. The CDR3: CASSPPGQGRLGAFYEQYF. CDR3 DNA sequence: TGTGCCAGCAGTCCTCCGGGACAGGGCCGCCTGGGTGCCTTCTACGAGCAGTACTTC. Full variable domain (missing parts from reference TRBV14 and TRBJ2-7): EAGVTQFPSHSVIEKGQTVTLRCDPISGHDNLYWYRRVMGKEIKFLLHFVKESKQDESGMPNNRFLAERTGGTYSTLKVQPAELEDSGVYFCASSPPGQGRLGAFYEQYFGPGTRLTVT.

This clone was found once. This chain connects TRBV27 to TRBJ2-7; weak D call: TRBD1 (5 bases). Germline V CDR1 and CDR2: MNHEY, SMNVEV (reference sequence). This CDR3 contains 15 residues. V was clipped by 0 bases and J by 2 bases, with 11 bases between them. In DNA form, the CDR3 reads TGTGCCAGCAGTTTATCAGACAGTAGGGCCTACGAGCAGTACTTC. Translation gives CASSLSDSRAYEQYF.